The 2 T cell receptor beta chains listed next were all sequenced from one sample in a study of beta chain features in type 1 diabetes. Sequenced material consisted of expressed TCRB transcripts (all of the isolated RNA was reverse transcribed). The data were produced by immunoSEQ multiplex PCR, yet TCRdb's version contains in-frame clones alone and is incomplete. The sample holds hundreds of thousands of clones, roughly a sixth seen once. The sequenced sample was naive CD4+ T cells from blood. Receptors were obtained from a man younger than 35 in good health.

This clone has more than one count but fewer than ten. The V gene is TRBV7-2, the J gene TRBJ1-5; maybe TRBD1 (6 bases). This CDR3 region has 15 residues. Trimming stripped 1 base from V and 5 bases from J, with 12 bases between. CDR1 and CDR2 (germline): SGHTA, FQGNSA. For the CDR3, the DNA is TGTGCCAGCAGCTTAGGGGCGGGGGCACATCAGCCCCAGCATTTT. Translating it yields CASSLGAGAHQPQHF.

This clone was seen only a few times. This chain uses TRBV28 with TRBJ2-3; D gene ambiguous. The CDR3 runs 12 residues. Germline V gene data show CDR1 as MDHEN and CDR2 as SYDVKM. The germline V and J ends were trimmed by 6 bases and 6 bases, with 10 bases remaining between them. This chain's CDR3 is CASRLLTDTQYF. In nucleotides, the CDR3 is TGTGCCAGCAGATTACTCACGGATACGCAGTATTTT.